This T cell receptor beta chain was found in a study of cytomegalovirus exposure and HLA in healthy donors (dated by TCRdb to between 2016 and 2019). With regard to the full study: In an earlier analysis of approximately 500 of the donors, approximately 300 Gb of sequence data and 100 million or so unique TCR beta sequences from about 190 million T cells were reported. Among 398 genotyped donors of the cohort, an average of roughly 240,000 unique TCR beta nucleotide sequences were sequenced per donor, roughly a sixth of them non-productive. Every repertoire in the discovery cohort had been generated on one and the same sequencing platform. High-throughput TCR immunosequencing, statistical association of individual TCRs with disease status, and machine learning were combined to predict cytomegalovirus infection status. Typing coverage varied by locus: roughly 629-640 donors for A, B, C, DRB1 and DQB1; approximately 520 for DQA1; more than 600 for DPA1; roughly 470 for DPB1. A later genetic analysis used genome-wide SNP genotypes for about three fifths of the 666 donors, treating that subset as a discovery cohort. Along with the approximately 700-subject first cohort, a separate validation cohort of about 110 different subjects was used. A later analysis re-examined previously published TCR beta repertoires from 610 or so donors and added high-resolution HLA genotyping to investigate patterns of TCR occurrence. In the later analysis, no new phenotypic data were used to find candidate immune exposures; instead, reliance was placed on TCR beta sequences and their occurrence across donors. An earlier analysis of 500 to 750 of the donors applied high-throughput TCR beta sequencing to assess whether each TCR beta V gene segment acted as functional or pseudogenic. Donor age, sex, ethnicity and CMV serostatus were collected together with the repertoire data. HLA typing covered class I and class II loci at four-digit resolution. An early release that covered fewer than 800 HLA-typed donors contained around 300 gigabases of sequencing data and around 85 million unique TCR sequences. The study profiled the T cell repertoires of hundreds of subjects by immunosequencing and related them to cytomegalovirus serostatus. The study was designed to test whether signatures of past pathogen exposure could be identified by cataloging public T cell receptors. Because of strong linkage in the cohort, five DR-DQ haplotypes were treated as single units for association and clustering. Of the 398 genotyped donors, approximately 80% were placed in the genetic ancestry cluster associated with self-reported Caucasian donors. The research as a whole found: Assigning TCR associations to individual alleles was difficult when HLA alleles, especially DR and DQ, strongly co-occurred. Because counts were too low, 15 to 20 rarely observed V segments, including chromosome 9 orphons, were excluded from the earlier analysis of roughly 580 of the donors. A later analysis found that TCR association rates varied across HLA loci, with DRB1 alleles showing the most associated TCRs and HLA-C alleles the fewest. In a later analysis, HLA-associated TCR beta chains were found to be more clonally expanded and to have lower generation probabilities than equally common non-associated chains. Presence/absence analyses assumed roughly uniform sequencing depth across donors, an assumption that may not hold. Specific HLA alleles were associated with over 15,000 TCR beta sequences at a false discovery rate of 0.05 in a later analysis. A group of highly shared sequence variants was considered likely to be a technical artifact of the sequencing pipeline. V-gene and J-gene trimming of TCR beta chains was associated with a missense DCLRE1C variant in a later genetic analysis, and the association was replicated in an independent cohort. A later analysis reported that several top co-occurrence clusters appeared linked to parvovirus B19, influenza, CMV and Epstein-Barr virus. Most TCR sequences were observed very rarely across donors, whereas some public TCRs were present in many individuals. Some IMGT-functional V segments, including TRBV6-2 and TRBV6-3, could not be distinguished by the 87-base-pair reads and were therefore excluded. The classifier was reported to diagnose cytomegalovirus status with high specificity and sensitivity in both the original cohort and the validation cohort. Compared with the approximately 720-donor mean, donors in an Asian-associated ancestry cluster had fewer N-insertions in productive TCRs, according to a later genetic analysis. The only immune exposure information available for the cohort was CMV serostatus. In the study, approximately 160 TCR beta chains were listed as associated with cytomegalovirus. Correlated functional status among segregating V segments might reflect linkage disequilibrium, but an unknown experimental factor could not be ruled out. A further reported finding was that TCR beta sequences accurately predicted the HLA-A and HLA-B alleles for most subjects in the first cohort. In an earlier analysis of around 600 of the donors, most TCR beta V segments appeared in productive rearrangements about 87% or about 30% of the time, broadly matching IMGT annotations. According to a later analysis, most CMV-associated TCR beta chains appeared to be HLA-restricted, and the HLA associations seemed to be driven largely by CMV exposure. In this cohort, only TCR beta chains were sequenced, and detectable features were limited by the absence of alpha or paired-chain data. The authors suggested that the approach could potentially be generalized to other disease states and immunological phenotypes. Because HLA typing was unavailable for some donors at each locus, only the typed subset was used in association tests. In vitro tests confirmed that a few of the cytomegalovirus-associated TCR beta chains recognize cytomegalovirus antigens.

As regards this clone: Its antigen is unknown. The input lacks base qualities; no much larger clone sits a single base away.

In total, just over 650 healthy bone marrow donors made up the cohort. At the time of sampling, every cohort member was nominally healthy, though immune exposures that went unrecorded were likely present. The donor tested CMV seronegative, placing the donor among the 350 or so seronegative members of the cohort. Each donor provided a peripheral blood sample, and peripheral blood mononuclear cells were used for TCR beta sequencing. Genomic DNA extraction from the blood cell samples was performed with the Qiagen DNeasy Blood Extraction Kit. The germline V and J ends show losses of 0 bases and 1 base respectively, and no gene match explains 3 bases of the junction. Including the terminal cysteine and phenylalanine, the CDR3 comprises 16 residues. The sequence is cut down to CDR3 DNA, 48 bases in frame from base 1. CDR1 and CDR2, looked up from the germline V gene, are SGHRS and YFSETQ. Library preparation employed the immunoSEQ multiplex PCR assay. A mixture of 60 forward primers for TCR Vbeta segments and 13 reverse primers for TCR Jbeta segments was used in the multiplex PCR. The CDR3 region of rearranged TCR beta genes was amplified from genomic DNA by a multiplex PCR assay. The Illumina HiSeq System was used to sequence the amplified TCR beta libraries as 87-base-pair reads. Under the source paper's analysis protocol: A later analysis tallied around 82 million unique TCR beta chains across the 610 or so repertoires, and roughly 11 million of those chains were shared by two or more donors. A nearest-neighbor algorithm error-corrected the raw reads and collapsed the reads into unique sequences, merging closely related sequences to remove PCR and sequencing errors. CDR3 sequences were aligned to IMGT reference sequences to assign V, D and J gene segments. Each retained sequence needed at least a six-nucleotide match to both a V gene segment and a J gene segment. Rearrangements were called productive when the CDR3 lacked stop codons and stayed in frame with V and J; all others were non-productive. CDR3 was defined by IMGT convention, running from the second conserved V-encoded cysteine to the conserved J-encoded phenylalanine. The earlier analysis of a few hundred of the donors excluded any sequence lacking an unambiguous match to a single V gene segment. An earlier analysis of 587 of the donors called V segments functional above 56.7% productive rearrangements and segregating when the between-donor standard deviation exceeded 5%. To diagnose cytomegalovirus status from the catalog of TCR beta chain sequences, a statistical classification framework was built. A later analysis assigned V and J genes by comparing TCR nucleotide sequences with IMGT/GENE-DB human TR gene sequences. Using the TCRdist pipeline, a later analysis assigned CDR3 sequences along with most-parsimonious VDJ recombination scenarios. A later analysis defined each TCR beta chain by its CDR3 amino acid sequence plus V-gene family, and excluded reads lacking a unique V-gene family. To address suspected cross-contamination and a sequencing artifact, a later analysis removed approximately 590 highly shared, low-generation-probability nucleotide sequences. In a later analysis, a clonal expansion index was calculated for each public chain from normalized within-repertoire ranks of inferred template counts. In a later analysis, generation probabilities were computed using a VDJ recombination model fitted to out-of-frame rearrangements, and the results were checked against IGoR. In a later analysis, hypergeometric tests were used to score TCR-TCR, TCR-HLA and TCR-CMV co-occurrence, with a repertoire-size bias correction applied to TCR pairs. In a later analysis, false discovery rates were estimated by permuting HLA or CMV assignments 20 times. In a later analysis, co-occurring TCRs were grouped using DBSCAN, and TCRdist sequence similarity was added for clustering within HLA-allele-positive subsets. Repertoires with fewer than 30,000 or more than 120,000 public chains were left out of co-occurrence clustering, as were five repertoires with anomalous nucleotide sharing. TCRdb holds this immuneACCESS table with in-frame rearrangements only. Some clones are missing; in checked studies, unresolved V genes explain under half, and the rest has no known cause. V and J calls and clone size come straight from that table; D and trimming were deduced from the DNA. In all, the sample holds roughly 110,000 clones, and 82% of those were seen once. The ten largest clonotypes hold 1.6% of the sample.

The rearranged segments are TRBV5-1 and TRBJ2-3; TRBD1 fits 9 bases in the junction. Sequences were obtained from PBMCs. The clonotype was recovered from a man aged 50-59 years in good health and CMV-seronegative. The CDR3 sequence is CASSLAGQGRTDTQYF. In nucleotide form, the sequence is TGCGCCAGCAGCTTGGCGGGACAGGGACGCACAGATACGCAGTATTTT.